This T cell receptor beta chain stems from a study of T cell responses to AZD1222 COVID-19 vaccine. General study points: The study found Spike-specific TCR breadth and depth rose after two AZD1222 doses. Nearly half of the spike-specific TCRs reportedly recognize variant regions that carry no mutations.

CDR1 and CDR2 (germline): LGHNA, YSLEER. This CDR3 spans 16 amino acids. V was cut by 0 bases and J by 5 bases, with 16 bases left in between. Regarding this clone: Its antigen is undetermined.

Sequencing used immunoSEQ multiplex PCR; TCRdb keeps in-frame clones, though not all of them. The table records around 100,000 clones, around 84% of them present only once. The sequences come from peripheral blood, collected 28 days after the second AZD1222 dose. The gene calls are TRBV4-3 and TRBJ2-5; D may be TRBD1 (5 bases). This clonotype originated in an adult who received the AZD1222 COVID-19 vaccine. In DNA form, the CDR3 reads TGCGCCAGCAGCCAAGATGTGGGGCACGGTTGGGAGACCCAGTACTTC. It yields the protein CASSQDVGHGWETQYF.